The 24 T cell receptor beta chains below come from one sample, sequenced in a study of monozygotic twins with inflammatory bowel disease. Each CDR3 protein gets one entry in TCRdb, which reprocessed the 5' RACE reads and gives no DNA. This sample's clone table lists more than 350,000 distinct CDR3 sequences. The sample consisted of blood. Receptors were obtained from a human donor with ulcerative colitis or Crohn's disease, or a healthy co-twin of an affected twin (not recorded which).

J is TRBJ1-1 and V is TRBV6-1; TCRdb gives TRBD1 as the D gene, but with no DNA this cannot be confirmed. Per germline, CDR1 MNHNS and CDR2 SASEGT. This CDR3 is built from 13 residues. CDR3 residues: CATGRGPNTEAFF.

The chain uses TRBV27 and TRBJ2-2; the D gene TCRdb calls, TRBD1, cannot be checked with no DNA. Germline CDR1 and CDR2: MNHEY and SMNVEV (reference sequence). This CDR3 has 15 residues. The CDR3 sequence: CASSLMTGGTGELFF.

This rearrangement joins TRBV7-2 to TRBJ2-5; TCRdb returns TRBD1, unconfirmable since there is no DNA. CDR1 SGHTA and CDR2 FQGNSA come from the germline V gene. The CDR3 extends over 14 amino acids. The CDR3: CASTSRSGSETQYF.

CDR3 loop: CAWSAEKTEAFF. The chain joins TRBV30 to TRBJ1-1. The CDR3 runs 12 residues. Germline-derived CDR1 and CDR2 are GTSNPN and SVGIG (reference sequence). Drawing the rest from reference TRBV30 and TRBJ1-1, the complete variable domain is SQTIHQWPATLVQPVGSPLSLECTVEGTSNPNLYWYRQAAGRGLQLLFYSVGIGQISSEVPQNLSASRPQDRQFILSSKKLLLSDSGFYLCAWSAEKTEAFFGQGTRLTVV.

CDR3 sequence: CASSLGAGRAGYTF. J is TRBJ1-2 and V is TRBV7-3; TCRdb lists TRBD1, though no DNA is available to test this call. The CDR3 runs to 14 residues. Germline CDR1 and CDR2: SGHTA and FQGTGA.

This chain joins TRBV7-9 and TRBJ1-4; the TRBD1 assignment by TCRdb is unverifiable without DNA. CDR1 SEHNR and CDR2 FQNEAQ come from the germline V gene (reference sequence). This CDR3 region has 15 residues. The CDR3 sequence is CASSLGARGDEKLFF.

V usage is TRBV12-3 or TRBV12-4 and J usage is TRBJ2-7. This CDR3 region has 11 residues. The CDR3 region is CASSIGGEQYF.

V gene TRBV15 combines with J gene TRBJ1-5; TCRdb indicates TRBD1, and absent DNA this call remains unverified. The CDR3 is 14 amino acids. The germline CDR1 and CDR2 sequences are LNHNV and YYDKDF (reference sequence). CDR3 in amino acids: CATSRDPQKGYQHF.

The CDR3 protein is CSACHKGRYEQYF. This chain uses TRBV20-1 with TRBJ2-7; there is no DNA to check the TCRdb D call of TRBD2. The CDR3 is made up of 13 amino acids. Germline V gene lookup returns CDR1 DFQATT and CDR2 SNEGSKA (reference sequence).

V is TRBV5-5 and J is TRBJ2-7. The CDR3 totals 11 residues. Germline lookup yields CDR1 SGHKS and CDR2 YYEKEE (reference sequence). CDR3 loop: CASSLEDEQYF. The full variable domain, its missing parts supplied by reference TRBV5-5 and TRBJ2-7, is DAGVTQSPTHLIKTRGQQVTLRCSPISGHKSVSWYQQVLGQGPQFIFQYYEKEERGRGNFPDRFSARQFPNYSSELNVNALLLGDSALYLCASSLEDEQYFGPGTRLTVT.

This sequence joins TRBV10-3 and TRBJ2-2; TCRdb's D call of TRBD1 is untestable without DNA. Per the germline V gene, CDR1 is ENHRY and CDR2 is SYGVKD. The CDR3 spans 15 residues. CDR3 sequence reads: CAISDQGGYTGELFF.

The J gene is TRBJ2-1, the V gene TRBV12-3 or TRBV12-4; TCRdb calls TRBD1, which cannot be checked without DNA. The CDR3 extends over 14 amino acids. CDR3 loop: CASSLPRTGPEQFF.

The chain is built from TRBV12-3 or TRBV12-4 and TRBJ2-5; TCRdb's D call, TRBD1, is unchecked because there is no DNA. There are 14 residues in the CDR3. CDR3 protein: CASSLDSVGETQYF.

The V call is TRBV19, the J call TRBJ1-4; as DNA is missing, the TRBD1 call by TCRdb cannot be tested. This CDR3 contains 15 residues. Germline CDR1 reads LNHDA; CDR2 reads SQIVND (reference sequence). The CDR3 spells CASSSRQGLNEKLFF. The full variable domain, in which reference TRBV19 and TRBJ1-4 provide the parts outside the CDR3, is DGGITQSPKYLFRKEGQNVTLSCEQNLNHDAMYWYRQDPGQGLRLIYYSQIVNDFQKGDIAEGYSVSREKKESFPLTVTSAQKNPTAFYLCASSSRQGLNEKLFFGSGTQLSVL.

CDR3 in amino acids: CASSSGGTDSSYEQYF. This chain joins TRBV9 and TRBJ2-7; TCRdb gives TRBD1 as the D gene, but with no DNA this cannot be confirmed. There are 16 residues in the CDR3. The germline V gene encodes CDR1 SGDLS and CDR2 YYNGEE.

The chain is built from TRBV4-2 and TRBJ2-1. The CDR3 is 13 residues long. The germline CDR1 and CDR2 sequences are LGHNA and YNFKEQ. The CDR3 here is CASSQDLYNEQFF.

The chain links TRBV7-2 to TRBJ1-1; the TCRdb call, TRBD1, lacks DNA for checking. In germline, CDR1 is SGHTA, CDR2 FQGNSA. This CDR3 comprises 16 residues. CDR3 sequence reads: CASSPRTGGAGTEAFF.

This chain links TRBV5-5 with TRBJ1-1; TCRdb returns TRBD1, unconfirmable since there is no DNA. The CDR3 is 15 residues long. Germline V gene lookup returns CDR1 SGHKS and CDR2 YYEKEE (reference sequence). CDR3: CASSGRDRGLAEAFF.

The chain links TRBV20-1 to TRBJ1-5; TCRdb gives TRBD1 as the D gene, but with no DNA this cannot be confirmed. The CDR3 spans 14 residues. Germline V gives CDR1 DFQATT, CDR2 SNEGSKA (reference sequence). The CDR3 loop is CSARRDRGNQPQHF.

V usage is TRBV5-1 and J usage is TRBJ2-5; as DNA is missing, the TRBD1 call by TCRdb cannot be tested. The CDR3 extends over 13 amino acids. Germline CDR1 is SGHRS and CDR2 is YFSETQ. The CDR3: CASSNRATETQYF.

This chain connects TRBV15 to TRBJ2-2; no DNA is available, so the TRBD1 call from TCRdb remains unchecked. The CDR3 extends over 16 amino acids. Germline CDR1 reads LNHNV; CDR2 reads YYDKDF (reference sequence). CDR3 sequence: CATSRNGGSGTGELFF.

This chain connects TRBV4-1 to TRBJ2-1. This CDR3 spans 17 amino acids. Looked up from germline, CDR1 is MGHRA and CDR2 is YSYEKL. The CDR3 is CASSQDAVSGSYNEQFF.

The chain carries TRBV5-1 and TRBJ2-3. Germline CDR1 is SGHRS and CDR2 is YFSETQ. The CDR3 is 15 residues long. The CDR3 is CASSLGGLSTDTQYF.

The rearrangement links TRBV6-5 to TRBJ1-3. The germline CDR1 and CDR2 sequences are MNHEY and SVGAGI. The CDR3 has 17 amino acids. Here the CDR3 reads CASSSWTSWDSGNTIYF.